The entry below describes one T cell receptor (beta chain). Its antigen remains unknown. This specimen comes from a study of shared clonotypes between healthy human individuals. Study-level points and caveats: In a handful of donors, about 5% of naive CD4 clonotypes appeared in common. Naive subsets, compared against memory subsets, generally had larger estimated richness values.

Sequencing was performed with immunoSEQ multiplex PCR; in TCRdb, only in-frame clones are kept and a portion is missing. The sample includes 150,000 to 200,000 clones, over 80% seen only once; the top ten take about 0.07%. The CDR3 is 13 amino acids. Trimming removed 1 base from V and 5 bases from J, with 8 bases in between. In germline, CDR1 is SGHVS, CDR2 FQNEAQ. This chain connects TRBV7-8 to TRBJ1-1; TRBD1 is a possible D gene (5 bases). Input material: naive CD4+ T cells sorted from blood. Subset denoted: CD45RA+ positively selected. This TCR was recovered from a woman aged 25 to 39 in good health. CDR3 region: CASSLEQGTEAFF. The CDR3 bases are TGTGCCAGCAGCTTAGAGCAGGGAACTGAAGCTTTCTTT.